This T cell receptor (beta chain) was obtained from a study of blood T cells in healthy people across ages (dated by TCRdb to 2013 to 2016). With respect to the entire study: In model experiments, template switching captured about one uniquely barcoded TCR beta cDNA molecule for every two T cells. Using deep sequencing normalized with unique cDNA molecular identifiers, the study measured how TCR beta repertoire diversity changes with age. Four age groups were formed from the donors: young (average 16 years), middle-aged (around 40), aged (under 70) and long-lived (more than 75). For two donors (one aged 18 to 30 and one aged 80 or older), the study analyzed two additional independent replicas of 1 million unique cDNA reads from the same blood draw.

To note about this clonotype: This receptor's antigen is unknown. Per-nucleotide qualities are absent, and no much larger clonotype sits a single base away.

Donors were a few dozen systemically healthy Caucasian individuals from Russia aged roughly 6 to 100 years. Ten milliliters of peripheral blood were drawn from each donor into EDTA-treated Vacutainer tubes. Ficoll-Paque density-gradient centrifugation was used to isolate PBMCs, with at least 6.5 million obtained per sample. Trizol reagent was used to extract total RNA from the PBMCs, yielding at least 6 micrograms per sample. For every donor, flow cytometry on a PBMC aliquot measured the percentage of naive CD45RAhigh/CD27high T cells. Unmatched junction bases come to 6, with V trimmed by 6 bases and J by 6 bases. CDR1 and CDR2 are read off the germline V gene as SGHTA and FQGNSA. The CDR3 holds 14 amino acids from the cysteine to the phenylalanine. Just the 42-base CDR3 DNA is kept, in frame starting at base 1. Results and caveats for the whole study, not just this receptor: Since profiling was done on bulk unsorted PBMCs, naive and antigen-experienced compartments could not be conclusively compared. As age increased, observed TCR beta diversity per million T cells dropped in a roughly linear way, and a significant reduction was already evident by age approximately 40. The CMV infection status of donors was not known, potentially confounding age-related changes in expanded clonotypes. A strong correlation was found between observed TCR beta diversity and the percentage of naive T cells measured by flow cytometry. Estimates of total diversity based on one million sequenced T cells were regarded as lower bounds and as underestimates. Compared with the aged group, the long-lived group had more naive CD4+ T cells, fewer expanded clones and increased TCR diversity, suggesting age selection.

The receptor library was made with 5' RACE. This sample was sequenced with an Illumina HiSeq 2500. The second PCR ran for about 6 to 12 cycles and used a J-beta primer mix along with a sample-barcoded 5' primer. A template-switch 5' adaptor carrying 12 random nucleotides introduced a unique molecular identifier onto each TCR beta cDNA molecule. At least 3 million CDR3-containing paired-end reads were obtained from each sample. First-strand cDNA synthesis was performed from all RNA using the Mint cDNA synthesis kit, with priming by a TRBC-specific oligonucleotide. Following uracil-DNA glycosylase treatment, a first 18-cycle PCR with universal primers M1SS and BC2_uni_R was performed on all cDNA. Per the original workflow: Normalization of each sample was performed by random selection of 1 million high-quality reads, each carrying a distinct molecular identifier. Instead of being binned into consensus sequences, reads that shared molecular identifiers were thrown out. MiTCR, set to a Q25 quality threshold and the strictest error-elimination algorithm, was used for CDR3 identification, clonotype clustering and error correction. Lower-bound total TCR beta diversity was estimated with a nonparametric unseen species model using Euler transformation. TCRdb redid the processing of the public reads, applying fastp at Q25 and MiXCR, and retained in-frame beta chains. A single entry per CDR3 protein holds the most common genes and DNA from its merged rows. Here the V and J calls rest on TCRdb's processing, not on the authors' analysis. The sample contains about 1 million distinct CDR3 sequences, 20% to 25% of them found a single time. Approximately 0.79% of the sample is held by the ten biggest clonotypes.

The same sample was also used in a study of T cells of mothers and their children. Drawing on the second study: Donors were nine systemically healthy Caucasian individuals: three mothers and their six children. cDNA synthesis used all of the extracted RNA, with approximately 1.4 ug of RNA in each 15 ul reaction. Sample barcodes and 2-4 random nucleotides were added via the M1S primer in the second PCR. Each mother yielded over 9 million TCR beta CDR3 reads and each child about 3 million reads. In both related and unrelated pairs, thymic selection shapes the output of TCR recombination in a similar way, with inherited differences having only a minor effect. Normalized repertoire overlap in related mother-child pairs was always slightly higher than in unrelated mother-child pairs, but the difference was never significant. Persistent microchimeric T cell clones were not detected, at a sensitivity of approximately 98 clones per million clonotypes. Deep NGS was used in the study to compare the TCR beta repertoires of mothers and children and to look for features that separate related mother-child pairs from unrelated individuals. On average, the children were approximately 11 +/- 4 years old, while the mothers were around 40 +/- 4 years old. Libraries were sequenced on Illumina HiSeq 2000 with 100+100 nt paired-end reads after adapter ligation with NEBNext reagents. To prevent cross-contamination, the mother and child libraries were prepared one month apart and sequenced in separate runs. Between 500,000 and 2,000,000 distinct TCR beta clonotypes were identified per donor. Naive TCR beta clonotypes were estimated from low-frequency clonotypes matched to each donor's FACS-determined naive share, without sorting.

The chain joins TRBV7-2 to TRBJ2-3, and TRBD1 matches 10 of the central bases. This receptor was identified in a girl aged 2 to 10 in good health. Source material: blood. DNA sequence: TGTGCCAGCAGAGGGACAGGGGTAGCCGATACGCAGTATTTT. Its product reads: CASRGTGVADTQYF.